Below are 26 T cell receptor beta chains sequenced from a single sample in a study of vaccination and CD4 T cells after COVID-19. CD4+ T cells that had been cultured provided DNA sequenced with the Oncomine TCR Beta short-read assay. In TCRdb, the PCR reads were re-called with MiXCR into one record per CDR3 protein. Of 7,000 to 9,500 distinct CDR3 sequences listed, 60% were seen once; the top ten hold roughly 16%. Their antigens remain unidentified. Documented treatment: roughly ten-day PBMC culture with coronavirus spike peptide pools or control peptides (ViraFEST assay). This specimen consisted of cultured CD4+ T cells from blood, obtained after SARS-CoV-2 vaccination. These receptors were collected from a human donor with COVID-19.

The chain combines TRBV20-1 with TRBJ1-1, with TRBD1 identical over 12 bases. Germline trimming cut 3 bases from V and 6 bases from J; bases unmatched to any gene: 8. The CDR3 length is 15 residues. Germline lookup yields CDR1 DFQATT and CDR2 SNEGSKA (reference sequence). CDR3 in DNA: TGCAGTGCTAGGGGACAGGGGGCCCTGGTCGCTGAAGCTTTCTTT. Translated, it gives CSARGQGALVAEAFF.

V is TRBV2 and J is TRBJ2-3; no definite D call. Germline V lookup: CDR1 SNHLY, CDR2 FYNNEI. V gave up 7 bases and J gave up 1 base, with 15 bases separating them. The CDR3 consists of 15 residues. CDR3 region: CASTEEAAGTDTQYF. CDR3 bases: TGTGCCAGCACGGAAGAGGCGGCTGGCACAGATACGCAGTATTTT.

The rearrangement uses TRBV7-2 and TRBJ2-3; perhaps TRBD1 as D (6 bases). Trimming shortened V by 4 bases and J by 1 base, and 12 bases separated the two germline ends. The CDR3 loop spans 15 amino acids. Germline-derived CDR1 and CDR2 are SGHTA and FQGNSA. The DNA of the CDR3 is TGTGCCAGCAGCTCGAGACAGGCCGGCACAGATACGCAGTATTTT. Its translation is CASSSRQAGTDTQYF.

The V and J genes are TRBV11-2 and TRBJ1-5, with 7 bases matching TRBD1. The CDR3 covers 14 residues. Germline V gene lookup returns CDR1 SGHAT and CDR2 FQNNGV. With 3 bases clipped from V and 6 bases from J, the junction kept 5 bases outside the gene matches. The CDR3 is CASSFDRAGQPQHF. CDR3 sequence (DNA): TGTGCCAGCAGCTTCGACAGGGCTGGTCAGCCCCAGCATTTT.

The chain uses TRBV20-1 and TRBJ1-2; no clear D gene. Trimming took 0 bases from V and 4 from J, leaving 24 bases between them. CDR1 DFQATT and CDR2 SNEGSKA come from the germline V gene (reference sequence). CDR3 length equals 18 residues. The CDR3 reads CSARESGRLMFLSYGYTF. CDR3 coding DNA: TGCAGTGCTAGAGAAAGTGGACGTTTAATGTTTCTCAGCTATGGCTACACCTTC.

This clonotype was picked up a small number of times. V is TRBV30 and J is TRBJ1-6; weak D call: TRBD1 (6 bases). The germline CDR1 and CDR2 sequences are GTSNPN and SVGIG (reference sequence). The CDR3 has 13 residues. Trimming took 1 base from V and 8 from J, leaving 9 bases between them. Here the CDR3 reads CAWSAPGDSPLHF. DNA of the CDR3: TGTGCCTGGAGTGCGCCAGGGGATTCACCCCTCCACTTT.

This rearrangement joins TRBV19 to TRBJ1-5; the match to TRBD1 covers 10 bases. The CDR3 loop spans 15 amino acids. Germline CDR1 is LNHDA and CDR2 is SQIVND (reference sequence). V shed 6 bases, J shed 3 bases, and the junction held 5 bases outside the gene matches. The CDR3 loop is CASSSGQGYNQPQHF. DNA of the CDR3: TGTGCCAGTAGCTCGGGACAGGGGTACAATCAGCCCCAGCATTTT. Full variable domain (rest looked up from reference TRBV19 and TRBJ1-5): DGGITQSPKYLFRKEGQNVTLSCEQNLNHDAMYWYRQDPGQGLRLIYYSQIVNDFQKGDIAEGYSVSREKKESFPLTVTSAQKNPTAFYLCASSSGQGYNQPQHFGDGTRLSIL.

Turning to this clonotype: An end of the junction does not agree with germline; a read error may underlie this. The rearrangement links TRBV6-2 or TRBV6-3 to TRBJ1-5; possibly TRBD1 for D (6 bases). CDR3 length: 14 amino acids. CDR1 and CDR2 from the germline V gene are MNHEY and SVGEGT. The CDR3 reads CASRFRDNIQSQHF. The CDR3 DNA is TGTGCCAGCAGATTCCGGGACAATATTCAGTCCCAGCATTTT.

The chain carries TRBV7-2 and TRBJ2-2; 8 nucleotides align to TRBD2. This CDR3 contains 15 residues. Germline assignment: CDR1 SGHTA and CDR2 FQGNSA. V lost 5 bases and J lost 5; bases outside the gene matches: 7. The CDR3 loop is CASSRGGPGTGELFF. CDR3 sequence (DNA): TGTGCCAGCAGCCGCGGGGGGCCGGGTACCGGGGAGCTGTTTTTT.

The rearrangement joins TRBV20-1 to TRBJ1-4; D is ambiguous. The CDR3 is 14 residues long. V was shortened by 0 bases and J by 4 bases, with 9 bases between the two germline ends. The V gene's germline CDR1 is DFQATT and CDR2 SNEGSKA (reference sequence). The CDR3 sequence is CSARDGRNNEKLFF. In DNA, the CDR3 is TGCAGTGCTAGAGATGGACGGAATAATGAAAAACTGTTTTTT.

The V gene is TRBV4-3, the J gene TRBJ2-2; D unclear. The length of the CDR3 is 14 residues. The germline CDR1 and CDR2 sequences are LGHNA and YSLEER. Trimming stripped 2 bases from V and 3 bases from J, with 7 bases between. The CDR3 DNA reads TGCGCCAGCAGCCAAACCACATACACCGGGGAGCTGTTTTTT. Encoded protein: CASSQTTYTGELFF.

This clonotype was found a few times. V and J are TRBV7-9 and TRBJ1-6; 7 nucleotides match TRBD1. V dropped 1 base and J dropped 7; count of bases not matched to a gene: 4. CDR3 length equals 15 residues. CDR1 and CDR2 (germline): SEHNR, FQNEAQ (reference sequence). CDR3 loop: CASSLEVTGNSPLHF. In DNA form, the CDR3 reads TGTGCCAGCAGCTTAGAGGTGACAGGGAATTCACCCCTCCACTTT.

V gene TRBV27 combines with J gene TRBJ2-7; TRBD2 agrees at 7 bases. Germline CDR1 is MNHEY and CDR2 is SMNVEV (reference sequence). The junction had 8 bases not matched to a gene; V was cut back by 8 bases and J by 7 bases. This CDR3 is 12 amino acids long. The CDR3: CASRILGGEQYF. The CDR3 coding sequence is TGTGCCAGCCGGATATTGGGAGGGGAGCAGTACTTC.

CDR3: CASSIGPGQGATMNTEAFF. In DNA, the CDR3 is TGTGCCAGTAGTATAGGCCCAGGTCAGGGGGCAACCATGAACACTGAAGCTTTCTTT. The genes are TRBV19 and TRBJ1-1; TRBD1 matches at 8 bases. CDR1 and CDR2 (germline): LNHDA, SQIVND (reference sequence). CDR3 length: 19 amino acids. The V segment lost 1 base and the J segment 0 bases; nucleotides outside the gene matches: 13.

This clonotype has only one observation. The rearrangement links TRBV30 to TRBJ1-1; D is ambiguous. Trimming cost V 2 bases and J 1 base, with 14 bases left between them. The CDR3 consists of 15 residues. The V gene's germline CDR1 is GTSNPN and CDR2 SVGIG (reference sequence). The chain's CDR3 is CAWSSPRRKNTEAFF. CDR3 DNA: TGTGCCTGGAGTAGCCCCCGACGGAAGAACACTGAAGCTTTCTTT.

Here the CDR3 reads CASSYSTGNPGNTIYF. The CDR3 bases are TGTGCCAGCAGTTACTCGACAGGAAACCCTGGAAACACCATATATTTT. The gene calls are TRBV6-5 and TRBJ1-3; a weak D match, TRBD1 (6 bases). The germline V gene encodes CDR1 MNHEY and CDR2 SVGAGI. The CDR3 totals 16 residues. V lost 0 bases and J lost 2, with 11 bases in between.

This chain uses TRBV20-1 with TRBJ1-5; 7 bases map to TRBD1. The germline gives CDR1 DFQATT, CDR2 SNEGSKA (reference sequence). V was pared by 6 bases and J by 6 bases, with 8 bases of the junction left unmatched. This CDR3 has 13 residues. The CDR3 protein is CSARQGLSQPQHF. The CDR3, as DNA: TGCAGTGCACGACAGGGTCTGAGTCAGCCCCAGCATTTT.

In its sample, this clonotype was seen a few times. V usage is TRBV20-1 and J usage is TRBJ1-5; tentatively, D is TRBD1 (5 bases). Germline CDR1 DFQATT, CDR2 SNEGSKA (reference sequence). Trimming took off 2 bases at V and 4 bases at J, with 12 bases between the two ends. The CDR3 is 14 amino acids. CDR3 in amino acids: CSARFQGENQPQHF. The CDR3 DNA sequence: TGCAGTGCTAGATTTCAGGGAGAGAATCAGCCCCAGCATTTT.

This clonotype was counted only a few times. The chain employs TRBV6-1 and TRBJ2-5, with D perhaps TRBD2 (5 bases). Trimming took 7 bases from V and 7 from J, leaving 16 bases between them. The CDR3 contains 13 residues. Germline lookup yields CDR1 MNHNS and CDR2 SASEGT. As DNA, the CDR3 is TGTGCCAGCACATTCCCTGGAGGCAGGACCCAGTACTTC. As protein: CASTFPGGRTQYF.

V and J are TRBV6-5 and TRBJ2-7; 10 nucleotides match TRBD1. CDR1 and CDR2 from the germline V gene are MNHEY and SVGAGI. Losses at the gene ends were 6 bases for V and 6 bases for J; bases not matched to a gene: 8. This CDR3 spans 14 amino acids. In nucleotides, the CDR3 is TGTGCCAGCAGCCACACGGGACAGGGGTTCGAGCAGTACTTC. Its translation is CASSHTGQGFEQYF.

Here the CDR3 reads CASSKGIWENTEAFF. DNA for the CDR3: TGTGCCAGCAGCAAGGGGATTTGGGAGAACACTGAAGCTTTCTTT. This rearrangement joins TRBV21-1 to TRBJ1-1. TRBV21-1 represents a pseudogene. CDR3 size: 15 residues.

The chain is built from TRBV6-5 and TRBJ2-2, with D possibly being TRBD1 (6 bases). This CDR3 has 15 amino acids. V dropped 1 base and J dropped 3 bases, with 9 bases sitting between them. CDR1 and CDR2 from the germline V gene are MNHEY and SVGAGI. In DNA, the CDR3 is TGTGCCAGCAGTTACTTCAGGACAGACACCGGGGAGCTGTTTTTT. This gives the protein CASSYFRTDTGELFF.

V is TRBV20-1 and J is TRBJ1-1, with a weak D call TRBD1 (6 bases). Germline loops: CDR1 DFQATT, CDR2 SNEGSKA (reference sequence). The V end was cut by 3 bases, the J end by 1 base, with 6 bases between. CDR3 length: 12 residues. CDR3 nucleotides: TGCAGTGCTAGGGACAGGAACACTGAAGCTTTCTTT. This gives the protein CSARDRNTEAFF.

The count of this clonotype is one. The chain combines TRBV7-2 with TRBJ2-7, with 7 nucleotides matching TRBD1. Germline values: CDR1 SGHTA, CDR2 FQGNSA. V shed 0 bases, J shed 2 bases, and the junction held 1 base outside the gene matches. CDR3 size: 14 residues. The CDR3 sequence is CASSLAGQPYEQYF. CDR3 DNA sequence: TGTGCCAGCAGCTTAGCGGGACAGCCCTACGAGCAGTACTTC.

V gene TRBV2 combines with J gene TRBJ2-5; D call uncertain. CDR1 and CDR2 from the germline V gene are SNHLY and FYNNEI. The CDR3 is 14 amino acids. Trimming took 4 bases from V and 1 from J, leaving 10 bases between them. The CDR3 DNA sequence: TGTGCCAGCAGTGGAATTGGAGCCCAAGAGACCCAGTACTTC. Encoded protein: CASSGIGAQETQYF.

The rearrangement uses TRBV19 and TRBJ1-2; D gene ambiguous. The CDR3 loop spans 15 amino acids. Trimming took 4 bases from V and 2 from J, leaving 14 bases between them. Germline V gene lookup returns CDR1 LNHDA and CDR2 SQIVND (reference sequence). The CDR3 here is CASSKGVVENYGYTF. Written as DNA, the CDR3 is TGTGCCAGTAGTAAAGGTGTGGTTGAAAACTATGGCTACACCTTC.